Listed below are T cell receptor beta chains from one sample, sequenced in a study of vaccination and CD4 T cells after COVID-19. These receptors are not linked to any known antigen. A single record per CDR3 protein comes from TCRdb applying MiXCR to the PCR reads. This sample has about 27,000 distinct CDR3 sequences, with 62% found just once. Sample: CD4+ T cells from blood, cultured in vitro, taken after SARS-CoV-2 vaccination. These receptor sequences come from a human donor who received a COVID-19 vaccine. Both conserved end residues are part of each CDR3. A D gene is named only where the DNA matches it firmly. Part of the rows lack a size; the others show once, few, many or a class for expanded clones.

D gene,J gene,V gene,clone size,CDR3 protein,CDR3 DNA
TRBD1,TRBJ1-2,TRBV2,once,CASRRDREVYGYTF,TGTGCCAGCAGAAGGGACAGGGAGGTCTATGGCTACACCTTC
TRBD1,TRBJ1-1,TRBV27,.,CASSWGRQGLTEAFF,TGTGCCAGCAGTTGGGGGAGACAGGGTCTTACTGAAGCTTTCTTT
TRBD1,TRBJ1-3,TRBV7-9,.,CASSRQGNSGNTIYF,TGTGCCAGCAGTCGACAGGGAAACTCTGGAAACACCATATATTTT
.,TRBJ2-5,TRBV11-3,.,CASSLATQETQYF,TGTGCCAGCAGCTTAGCCACTCAAGAGACCCAGTACTTC
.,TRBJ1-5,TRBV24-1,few,CATNQGNQPQHF,TGTGCCACCAATCAGGGCAATCAGCCCCAGCATTTT
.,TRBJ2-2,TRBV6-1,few,CASSEFRTFEGTGELFF,TGTGCCAGCAGTGAATTCAGGACCTTTGAAGGGACCGGGGAGCTGTTTTTT
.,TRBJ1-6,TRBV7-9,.,CASSLSWGLENSPLHF,TGTGCCAGCAGCTTATCCTGGGGACTCGAGAATTCACCCCTCCACTTT
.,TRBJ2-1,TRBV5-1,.,CASTPGSGAERNEQFF,TGCGCCAGCACCCCAGGTTCGGGGGCAGAAAGGAATGAGCAGTTCTTC
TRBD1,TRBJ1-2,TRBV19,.,CASSIGGQGRLGYTF,TGTGCCAGTAGTATCGGGGGACAGGGGCGCCTTGGCTACACCTTC
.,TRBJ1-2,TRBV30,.,CAGNLSPSRHEDIYGYTF,TGTGCCGGGAACCTGAGTCCTTCCAGGCATGAAGATATCTATGGCTACACCTTC
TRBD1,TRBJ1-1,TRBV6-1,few,CASSAGGNTEAFF,TGTGCCAGCAGTGCAGGGGGCAACACTGAAGCTTTCTTT
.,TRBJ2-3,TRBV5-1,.,CASSRDSWGTDTQYF,TGCGCCAGCAGTAGGGATTCCTGGGGGACAGATACGCAGTATTTT
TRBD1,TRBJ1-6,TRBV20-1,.,CSARDGAGGNSPLHF,TGCAGTGCTAGAGATGGGGCAGGGGGCAATTCACCCCTCCACTTT
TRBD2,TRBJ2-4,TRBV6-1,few,CASSGTGGGDKNIQYF,TGTGCCAGCAGCGGGACGGGCGGGGGTGACAAAAACATTCAGTACTTC
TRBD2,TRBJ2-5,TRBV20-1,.,CSARDLGSGGFETQYF,TGCAGTGCTAGAGATCTGGGTAGCGGGGGATTCGAGACCCAGTACTTC
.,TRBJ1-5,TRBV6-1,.,CASRQVPRNQPQHF,TGTGCCAGCAGACAGGTTCCTCGCAATCAGCCCCAGCATTTT
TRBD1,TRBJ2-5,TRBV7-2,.,CASSVDREETQYF,TGTGCCAGCAGCGTCGACAGGGAAGAGACCCAGTACTTC
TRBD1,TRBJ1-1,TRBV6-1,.,CASSTSGGAMNTEAFF,TGTGCCAGCAGCACATCAGGGGGAGCCATGAACACTGAAGCTTTCTTT
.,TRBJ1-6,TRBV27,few,CASSTRQPNSYNSPLHF,TGTGCCAGCAGTACCAGACAGCCGAACTCCTATAATTCACCCCTCCACTTT
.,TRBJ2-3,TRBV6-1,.,CASSDRIHTDTQYF,TGTGCCAGCAGTGACAGGATTCACACAGATACGCAGTATTTT
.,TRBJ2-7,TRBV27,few,CASSPNPTGEGSYEQYF,TGTGCCAGCAGTCCGAACCCGACCGGGGAAGGCTCCTACGAGCAGTACTTC
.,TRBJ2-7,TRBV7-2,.,CASSLVSTGTSYEQYF,TGTGCCAGCAGCTTAGTCTCGACAGGCACCTCCTACGAGCAGTACTTC
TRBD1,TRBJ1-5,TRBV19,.,CASSPTGGNQPQHF,TGTGCCAGTAGCCCGACAGGGGGCAATCAGCCCCAGCATTTT
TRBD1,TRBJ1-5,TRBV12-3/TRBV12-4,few,CASSPPVRGLGRGNQPQHF,TGTGCCAGCAGTCCGCCGGTAAGGGGGCTGGGTCGGGGCAATCAGCCCCAGCATTTT
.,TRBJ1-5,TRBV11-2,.,CASSLPYGRLYSNQPQHF,TGTGCCAGCAGCTTACCCTATGGGAGACTTTATAGCAATCAGCCCCAGCATTTT
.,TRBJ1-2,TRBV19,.,CASVGRTNYGYTF,TGTGCCAGCGTCGGGCGAACTAACTATGGCTACACCTTC
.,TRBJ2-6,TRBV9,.,CASSPSRTVSGTNVLTF,TGTGCCAGCAGTCCCAGCCGGACTGTTTCTGGGACCAACGTCCTGACTTTC
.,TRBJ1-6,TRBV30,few,CAWSREGSPLHF,TGTGCCTGGAGCCGGGAGGGTTCACCCCTCCACTTT
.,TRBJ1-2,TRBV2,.,CASRDRTGGGYTF,TGTGCCAGCCGTGACCGGACCGGAGGGGGCTACACCTTC
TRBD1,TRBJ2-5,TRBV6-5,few,CASSYSFGWDRGLETQYF,TGTGCCAGCAGTTACTCGTTCGGGTGGGACAGGGGGCTAGAGACCCAGTACTTC
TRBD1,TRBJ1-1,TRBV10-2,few,CASSVGQGKAFF,TGCGCCAGCAGTGTGGGACAGGGGAAGGCTTTCTTT
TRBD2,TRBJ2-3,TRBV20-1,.,CSAGGGTDTQYF,TGCAGTGCCGGCGGGGGGACAGATACGCAGTATTTT
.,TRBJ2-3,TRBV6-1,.,CASTPPDSTDTQYF,TGTGCCAGCACCCCGCCGGATAGCACAGATACGCAGTATTTT
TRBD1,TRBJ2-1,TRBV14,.,CASSQKRGDRNYNEQFF,TGTGCCAGCAGCCAAAAAAGGGGGGACAGGAACTACAATGAGCAGTTCTTC
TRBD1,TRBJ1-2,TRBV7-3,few,CASSQRDRDGYTF,TGTGCCAGCAGTCAACGGGACAGGGATGGCTACACCTTC
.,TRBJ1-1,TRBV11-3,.,CASSLSPMNTEAFF,TGTGCCAGCAGCTTATCTCCGATGAACACTGAAGCTTTCTTT
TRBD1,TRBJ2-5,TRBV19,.,CASSSSDRGGETQYF,TGTGCCAGTAGTTCGTCGGACAGGGGTGGCGAGACCCAGTACTTC
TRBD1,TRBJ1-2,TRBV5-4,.,CASSLGQGLSYGYTF,TGTGCCAGCAGCTTGGGACAGGGGCTATCCTATGGCTACACCTTC
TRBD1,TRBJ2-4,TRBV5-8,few,CASSLGGGQGFKNIQYF,TGTGCCAGCAGCCTGGGGGGGGGACAGGGCTTCAAAAACATTCAGTACTTC
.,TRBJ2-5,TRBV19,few,CASSIKETQYF,TGTGCCAGTAGTATCAAAGAGACCCAGTACTTC
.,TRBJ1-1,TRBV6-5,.,CASSYIQGNTEAFF,TGTGCCAGCAGTTATATACAGGGGAACACTGAAGCTTTCTTT
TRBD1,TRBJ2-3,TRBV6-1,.,CASSADRGYTDTQYF,TGTGCCAGCAGCGCAGACAGGGGGTACACAGATACGCAGTATTTT
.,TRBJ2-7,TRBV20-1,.,CSASPRTYEQYF,TGCAGTGCTAGTCCACGGACCTACGAGCAGTACTTC
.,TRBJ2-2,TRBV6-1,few,CASSLTGPNTGELFF,TGTGCCAGCAGCCTGACAGGTCCGAACACCGGGGAGCTGTTTTTT
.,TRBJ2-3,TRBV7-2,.,CASSQWAGDTFTDTQYF,TGTGCCAGCAGCCAATGGGCAGGGGATACTTTCACAGATACGCAGTATTTT
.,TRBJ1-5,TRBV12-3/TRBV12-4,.,CASSLEGLRNQPQHF,TGTGCCAGCAGTTTAGAGGGGCTCCGCAATCAGCCCCAGCATTTT
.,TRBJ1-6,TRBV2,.,CASSALVINNSPLHF,TGTGCCAGCAGTGCATTAGTGATAAATAATTCACCCCTCCACTTT
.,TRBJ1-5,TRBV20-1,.,CSARGQNQPQHF,TGCAGTGCTAGGGGGCAAAATCAGCCCCAGCATTTT
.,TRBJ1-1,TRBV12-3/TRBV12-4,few,CASSFSANTEAFF,TGTGCCAGCAGTTTTTCAGCTAACACTGAAGCTTTCTTT
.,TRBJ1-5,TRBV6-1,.,CASRDSNQPQHF,TGTGCCAGCAGGGACAGCAATCAGCCCCAGCATTTT
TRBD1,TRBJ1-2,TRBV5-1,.,CASSLLQTGDGYTF,TGCGCCAGCAGCTTACTCCAGACAGGGGATGGCTACACCTTC
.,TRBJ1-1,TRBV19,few,CASSIDGLAAEAFF,TGTGCCAGTAGTATAGATGGGCTTGCGGCTGAAGCTTTCTTT
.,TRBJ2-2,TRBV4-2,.,CASSQEVQGSANTGELFF,TGTGCCAGCAGCCAAGAGGTTCAGGGGTCTGCGAACACCGGGGAGCTGTTTTTT
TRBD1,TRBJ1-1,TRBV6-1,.,CASSEYRGNTEAFF,TGTGCCAGCAGTGAGTACAGGGGTAACACTGAAGCTTTCTTT
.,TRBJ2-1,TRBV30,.,CAWSFSDNSYNEQFF,TGTGCCTGGAGTTTTTCAGACAACTCCTACAATGAGCAGTTCTTC
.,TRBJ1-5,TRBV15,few,CATSSPRDLRQPQHF,TGTGCCACCAGCAGTCCACGCGATTTAAGGCAGCCCCAGCATTTT
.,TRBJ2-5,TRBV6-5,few,CASSYAGSAQETQYF,TGTGCCAGCAGTTATGCGGGATCGGCCCAAGAGACCCAGTACTTC
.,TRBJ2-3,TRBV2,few,CARRGRLSTDTQYF,TGTGCCAGAAGGGGCAGGCTTAGCACAGATACGCAGTATTTT
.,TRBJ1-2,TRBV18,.,CASSHGGRNGYTF,TGTGCCAGCTCACACGGGGGGCGGAATGGCTACACCTTC